The 28 T cell receptor beta chains listed next were all sequenced from one sample in a study of blood T cell repertoires in COVID-19. Sequencing was performed with immunoSEQ multiplex PCR; in TCRdb, only in-frame clones are kept and a portion is missing. The table includes about 170,000 clones, 85% to 90% detected once. Specimen: peripheral blood. All receptors come from a man aged 55 to 70 with COVID-19, enrolled during active disease.

The chain recombines TRBV12-1 with TRBJ1-6; the D call TRBD1 from the table was never checked on the DNA. TRBV12-1 constitutes a pseudogene. This CDR3 has 17 amino acids. The CDR3 DNA sequence: TGTGCCAGCAGCTCCGCCGAACAGGGAGTCTATAATTCACCCCTCCACTTT. Protein sequence: CASSSAEQGVYNSPLHF.

This chain links TRBV3-1 (or the pseudogene TRBV3-2) with TRBJ1-2; D is ambiguous. The CDR3 is 13 residues long. With 5 bases removed from V and 7 bases from J, the gap between germline ends came to 14 bases. Germline lookup yields CDR1 LGHDT and CDR2 YNNKEL (reference sequence). In DNA form, the CDR3 reads TGTGCCAGCAGCTCAGACACCGACCCTGGCTACACCTTC. This gives the protein CASSSDTDPGYTF.

The gene calls are TRBV5-4 and TRBJ1-1; no reliable D call. V was clipped by 1 base and J by 0 bases, with 7 bases between them. In germline, CDR1 is SGHNT, CDR2 YYREEE (reference sequence). There are 14 residues in the CDR3. CDR3 sequence: CASSLIQMNTEAFF. Written as DNA, the CDR3 is TGTGCCAGCAGCTTGATACAAATGAACACTGAAGCTTTCTTT.

This clone was seen more than once but under ten times. The rearrangement uses TRBV27 and TRBJ1-4, with D tentatively TRBD1 (5 bases). The CDR3 contains 16 residues. The V and J ends lost 7 bases and 0 bases respectively, with 15 bases between them. Germline loops: CDR1 MNHEY, CDR2 SMNVEV (reference sequence). The DNA of the CDR3 is TGTGCCAGCAAACTAAGACAGTTTGCAACTAATGAAAAACTGTTTTTT. It translates to CASKLRQFATNEKLFF.

This sequence joins TRBV7-2 and TRBJ1-1; unclear D gene. V shed 5 bases and J shed 4 bases, with 14 bases lying between them. Germline assignment: CDR1 SGHTA and CDR2 FQGNSA. This CDR3 has 14 amino acids. The CDR3 bases are TGTGCCAGCAGCCGTCGAGGAGGGAGCACTGAAGCTTTCTTT. Its protein is CASSRRGGSTEAFF.

The table lists this clone with a count of one. This sequence joins TRBV5-1 and TRBJ1-2, with 7 bases lining up with TRBD1. This CDR3 comprises 14 residues. From germline, CDR1 is SGHRS and CDR2 YFSETQ. The trim removed 6 bases at V and 8 bases at J, leaving 13 bases unmatched. The CDR3 loop is CASTGRGQVDGYTF. The CDR3 DNA reads TGCGCCAGCACCGGAAGAGGACAGGTCGACGGCTACACCTTC.

J is TRBJ2-7 and V is TRBV9, with a weak D call TRBD2 (5 bases). Per the germline V gene, CDR1 is SGDLS and CDR2 is YYNGEE. V lost 3 bases and J lost 0, with 10 bases in between. The CDR3 runs 14 residues. This CDR3 reads CASSESGSSYEQYF. The CDR3 bases are TGTGCCAGCAGCGAGTCGGGGAGCTCCTACGAGCAGTACTTC.

V is TRBV18 and J is TRBJ2-6; a weak D match, TRBD1 (5 bases). Trimming pared 6 bases from V and 0 bases from J, leaving 12 bases between. The CDR3 loop spans 16 amino acids. CDR1 is KGHSH, CDR2 LQKENI, per germline. Here the CDR3 reads CASSDSYSSGANVLTF. The CDR3 DNA is TGTGCCAGCTCTGACAGCTACAGCTCTGGGGCCAACGTCCTGACTTTC.

The chain couples TRBV18 to TRBJ2-5; 10 nucleotides line up with TRBD1. Unmatched junction bases numbered 2, after V lost 5 bases and J lost 5 bases. The CDR3 length is 13 residues. Germline V gene data show CDR1 as KGHSH and CDR2 as LQKENI. CDR3 DNA: TGTGCCAGCTCATCGGGACAGGGGGAGACCCAGTACTTC. The encoded protein is CASSSGQGETQYF.

The chain combines TRBV10-3 with TRBJ2-7; 11 bases are shared with TRBD2. Germline CDR1 and CDR2: ENHRY and SYGVKD. The CDR3 runs 18 residues. J lost 4 bases, V lost 2 bases, and 13 bases had no gene match. Here the CDR3 reads CAISEGLAGGPALYEQYF. The CDR3 bases are TGTGCCATCAGTGAGGGCCTAGCGGGAGGACCGGCGCTATACGAGCAGTACTTC.

This clone was seen just once. For the CDR3, the DNA is TGTGCCATCAGCGGGACAGGGAACTATGGCTACACCTTC. The encoded protein is CAISGTGNYGYTF. The chain joins TRBV10-3 to TRBJ1-2; TRBD1 matches 9 bases. With V trimmed by 6 bases and J by 2 bases, 1 base remained unmatched. The CDR3 consists of 13 residues. Germline lookup yields CDR1 ENHRY and CDR2 SYGVKD.

A remark on this clone: Other DNA sequences in this specimen translate into the identical CDR3. J is TRBJ2-5 and V is TRBV3-1 (or the pseudogene TRBV3-2); D remains unclear. The CDR3 has 11 amino acids. Trimming took 1 base from V and 5 from J, leaving 2 bases between them. Germline V lookup: CDR1 LGHDT, CDR2 YNNKEL (reference sequence). The CDR3 nucleotides read TGTGCCAGCAGCCAAGCTGAGACCCAGTACTTC. It specifies CASSQAETQYF.

V usage is TRBV19 and J usage is TRBJ2-7; D is perhaps TRBD1 (6 bases). CDR1 and CDR2 (germline): LNHDA, SQIVND (reference sequence). V gave up 5 bases and J gave up 3 bases, with 20 bases separating them. The CDR3 is 16 amino acids. The chain's CDR3 is CASSRFHGTNVYEQYF. CDR3 DNA sequence: TGTGCCAGTAGTCGCTTTCACGGGACAAACGTCTACGAGCAGTACTTC.

The chain combines TRBV4-1 with TRBJ2-7; D possibly corresponds to TRBD1 (5 bases). CDR1 is MGHRA, CDR2 YSYEKL, per germline. This CDR3 contains 17 residues. Trimming removed 1 base at V and 4 bases at J, with 20 bases between. CDR3: CASSQGQTDTIAYEQYF. Here the CDR3 DNA reads TGCGCCAGCAGCCAAGGTCAAACGGACACTATAGCTTACGAGCAGTACTTC.

V and J are TRBV7-9 and TRBJ2-5; D ambiguous. V gave up 1 base and J gave up 4 bases, with 7 bases separating them. This CDR3 has 13 residues. CDR1 and CDR2 (germline): SEHNR, FQNEAQ (reference sequence). The CDR3, as DNA: TGTGCCAGCAGCTTAGGTGTTCGAGAGACCCAGTACTTC. Translated: CASSLGVRETQYF.

V gene TRBV5-8 combines with J gene TRBJ1-1; a weak D match, TRBD1 (6 bases). Trimming cost V 1 base and J 0 bases, with 22 bases left between them. Germline CDR1 SGHTS, CDR2 YDEGEE. There are 19 residues in the CDR3. The CDR3 nucleotides are TGTGCCAGCAGCTTGTACCTATCCCGGGGGGGGCTGATGAACACTGAAGCTTTCTTT. Its protein is CASSLYLSRGGLMNTEAFF.

The chain recombines TRBV7-6 with TRBJ1-4; unclear D gene. The germline V gene encodes CDR1 SGHVS and CDR2 FNYEAQ. The CDR3 loop spans 16 amino acids. V was pared by 1 base and J by 8 bases, with 17 bases between. Written as DNA, the CDR3 is TGTGCCAGCAGCTTAGTGGGCTCAGGTTCCAAAGAAAAACTGTTTTTT. As protein: CASSLVGSGSKEKLFF.

The rearrangement joins TRBV19 to TRBJ2-3; 8 bases match TRBD1. After removal of 9 bases from V and 0 bases from J, the junction contained 5 bases not matched to a gene. CDR3 length: 14 residues. Germline V gives CDR1 LNHDA, CDR2 SQIVND (reference sequence). In DNA form, the CDR3 reads TGTGCCAGCGACAGGGGCACGAGCACAGATACGCAGTATTTT. This codes for CASDRGTSTDTQYF. Filled out from reference TRBV19 and TRBJ2-3, the complete variable domain reads DGGITQSPKYLFRKEGQNVTLSCEQNLNHDAMYWYRQDPGQGLRLIYYSQIVNDFQKGDIAEGYSVSREKKESFPLTVTSAQKNPTAFYLCASDRGTSTDTQYFGPGTRLTVL.

This sequence joins TRBV5-1 and TRBJ2-5, with D tentatively TRBD1 (7 bases). Germline CDR1 and CDR2: SGHRS and YFSETQ. The V end lost 2 bases, the J end lost 5 bases, and 13 bases lay between the germline ends. The CDR3 spans 14 residues. CDR3 sequence: CASSLSRGRETQYF. Written as DNA, the CDR3 is TGCGCCAGCAGCTTATCCAGGGGGAGGGAGACCCAGTACTTC. The entire variable domain, with the rest obtained from reference TRBV5-1 and TRBJ2-5, is as follows: KAGVTQTPRYLIKTRGQQVTLSCSPISGHRSVSWYQQTPGQGLQFLFEYFSETQRNKGNFPGRFSGRQFSNSRSEMNVSTLELGDSALYLCASSLSRGRETQYFGPGTRLLVL.

This clone was observed once. The chain recombines TRBV11-2 with TRBJ2-2; D perhaps matches TRBD2 (5 bases). The CDR3 spans 16 residues. The germline CDR1 and CDR2 sequences are SGHAT and FQNNGV. V dropped 2 bases and J dropped 6 bases, with 16 bases sitting between them. The CDR3 DNA reads as TGTGCCAGCAGCTTAATTAGGGCGGGTGTTCCCGGGGAGCTGTTTTTT. This translates into CASSLIRAGVPGELFF.

This sequence joins TRBV5-1 and TRBJ1-1, with 7 bases identical to TRBD1. V shed 4 bases and J 10 bases; nucleotides not matched to a gene: 16. The CDR3 extends over 15 amino acids. Germline V lookup: CDR1 SGHRS, CDR2 YFSETQ. The CDR3 loop reads CASSDMEGAPFGAFF. The CDR3, as DNA: TGCGCCAGCAGCGACATGGAGGGGGCGCCTTTCGGAGCTTTCTTT.

The chain joins TRBV12-3 or TRBV12-4 to TRBJ2-2; D possibly corresponds to TRBD1 (5 bases). Trimming pared 6 bases from V and 6 bases from J, leaving 8 bases between. The CDR3 totals 12 residues. CDR3 in amino acids: CASRRGAGELFF. For the CDR3, the DNA is TGTGCCAGCAGAAGGGGTGCCGGGGAGCTGTTTTTT.

The genes are TRBV28 and TRBJ1-5; tentatively, D is TRBD1 (5 bases). V was clipped by 6 bases and J by 3 bases, with 18 bases between them. The CDR3 loop spans 16 amino acids. Germline CDR1 MDHEN, CDR2 SYDVKM. The CDR3 DNA reads TGTGCCAGCAGGCCCGACAGAGCCAGATACAATCAGCCCCAGCATTTT. Amino acid sequence: CASRPDRARYNQPQHF.

V and J are TRBV27 and TRBJ1-2; 7 bases agree with TRBD1. Unmatched junction bases numbered 6, after V lost 6 bases and J lost 5 bases. The CDR3 covers 13 residues. CDR1 is MNHEY and CDR2 is SMNVEV in the germline V gene (reference sequence). The chain's CDR3 is CASSRDSQYGYTF. In nucleotides, the CDR3 is TGTGCCAGCAGCCGGGACAGCCAATATGGCTACACCTTC.

This clone was found a few times. This chain connects TRBV7-8 to TRBJ1-2; maybe TRBD1 (6 bases). V shed 2 bases and J shed 0 bases, with 13 bases lying between them. This CDR3 region has 16 residues. From germline, CDR1 is SGHVS and CDR2 FQNEAQ. CDR3 protein: CASSLRRGDPNYGYTF. The CDR3 nucleotides are TGTGCCAGCAGCTTACGCAGGGGAGACCCTAACTATGGCTACACCTTC.

This clone has more than one count but fewer than ten. The chain links TRBV3-1 (or the pseudogene TRBV3-2) to TRBJ1-2; D gene ambiguous. The germline CDR1 and CDR2 sequences are LGHDT and YNNKEL (reference sequence). V dropped 2 bases and J dropped 7 bases, with 11 bases sitting between them. The CDR3 has 13 amino acids. The CDR3 protein is CASSQSFPSGYTF. As DNA, the CDR3 is TGTGCCAGCAGCCAATCTTTCCCCTCTGGCTACACCTTC.

This chain links TRBV5-7 with TRBJ2-3; D is perhaps TRBD1 (5 bases). TRBV5-7 is an open reading frame whose function is uncertain. The germline V and J ends were trimmed by 1 base and 5 bases, with 17 bases remaining between them. The CDR3 contains 16 residues. The CDR3 reads CASSLFRQGGKDTQYF. In nucleotides, the CDR3 is TGTGCCAGCAGCTTGTTTCGGCAGGGTGGAAAAGATACGCAGTATTTT.

The chain combines TRBV7-2 with TRBJ1-1; 11 bases are a match to TRBD1. From germline, CDR1 is SGHTA and CDR2 FQGNSA. This CDR3 has 15 residues. V gave up 3 bases and J gave up 4 bases; unmatched junction bases: 4. CDR3 loop: CASSFGQGASTEAFF. The DNA for the CDR3 is TGTGCCAGCAGCTTCGGACAGGGGGCGAGCACTGAAGCTTTCTTT.